This record looks at one T cell receptor beta chain sequence and its context. This clone's antigen is unknown. No per-base quality is available; no much larger clone lies one base away. The record originates from a study of blood T cell repertoires in COVID-19 (TCRdb year 2020). At the level of the whole study: Samples from collaborators originated in the United States, Italy and Spain and spanned both the acute and convalescent phases of COVID-19. The prospective study material was composed of cDNA or gDNA derived from T cells, B-cell-depleted T cells, or PBMCs. Deeply sampled blood TCRbeta repertoires from subjects exposed to, actively infected with, or recovered from COVID-19 were included in the dataset. Samples were obtained from the ongoing ImmuneRACE study (first 160 participants) and from 1,200 or so subjects provided by 6 global collaborators. A freely available public database, intended as a resource for researchers studying the immune response to SARS-CoV-2, is where the repertoires were released. A de-identified subject ID, COVID-19 status, age in years and sex were almost always included in the sample metadata. Where HLA class I and class II types were available, the types were taken from metadata supplied by the sample provider, not from assay-based typing. The research as a whole found: How much clinical and demographic metadata was included differed by source and by participant, and the metadata was provided uncurated.

TCRbeta CDR3 regions were amplified from genomic DNA by means of the immunoSEQ Assay, a bias-controlled multiplex PCR. In the paper's pipeline: Nucleated cell counts per sample were estimated from amplification of reference gene primers within the assay. To quantify the absolute abundance of each unique TCRbeta CDR3 rearrangement, sequence reads were collapsed and filtered. Productive Simpson clonality was computed per sample as the square root of Simpson's diversity index over productive rearrangements. TCRdb obtained this table from immuneACCESS and retained in-frame rearrangements with V and J assigned. These tables miss some clones; where compared with another copy, unresolved V genes account for less than half of the shortfall, and the remainder is unexplained. The V and J calls and clone size were taken over from that table, and D and trimming were inferred from the DNA. Recorded for this sample are 95,000 to 100,000 clones; over 75% of them occurred a single time. In total, the top ten clones hold around 10% of the sample.

The collaborating institutions used their own protocols to collect whole blood in K2EDTA tubes. For TCRbeta analysis, collaborators shipped samples in one of three forms: frozen whole blood, isolated PBMCs, or DNA extracted from either of those sample types. This sequence originates from a woman aged 80 or over with acute or convalescent COVID-19. Specimen: peripheral blood.

This receptor carries the CDR3 CASSLAQGVGLDNQPQHF. The DNA is as follows: TGTGCCAGCAGCCTAGCACAGGGGGTTGGTTTGGACAATCAGCCCCAGCATTTT. The V gene is TRBV3-1 (or the pseudogene TRBV3-2) and the J gene is TRBJ1-5; 8 bases in between match TRBD1. Looking up the germline V gene (reference sequence) yields CDR1 LGHDT and CDR2 YNNKEL. The CDR3 contains 18 residues, cysteine and phenylalanine counted. Solely the CDR3 DNA is kept, with 54 bases framed from the first base. For this chain, trimming is 4 bases at the V end and 3 bases at the J end, and the number of junction bases without a gene match is 14.